These 15 T cell receptor beta chains were sequenced from one sample in a study of early T cells in non-severe SARS-CoV-2 infection. TCRdb redid the calling of the 5' RACE reads with MiXCR, one entry per CDR3 protein. The data contain 80,000 to 100,000 distinct CDR3 sequences, around 15% of them singletons. The specimen was whole blood. These receptors all come from an adult who was a healthcare worker with PCR-confirmed SARS-CoV-2 infection or an uninfected control (not recorded which).

V usage is TRBV19 and J usage is TRBJ2-2, with a tentative D call TRBD1 (5 bases). The ends were cut back, 5 bases at V and 4 bases at J, with 11 bases in the middle. This CDR3 has 14 residues. Germline V gene lookup returns CDR1 LNHDA and CDR2 SQIVND (reference sequence). The CDR3 loop reads CASSQQALTGELFF. The DNA of the CDR3 is TGTGCCAGTAGTCAACAGGCCCTCACCGGGGAGCTGTTTTTT.

The J gene is TRBJ1-1, the V gene TRBV20-1, with 7 bases lining up with TRBD1. From germline, CDR1 is DFQATT and CDR2 SNEGSKA (reference sequence). The CDR3 is made up of 16 amino acids. V lost 2 bases to trimming and J lost 3 bases; unmatched junction nucleotides: 12. The CDR3 nucleotides read TGCAGTGCTAGATCGAGCGATGGGCAGGGGGACACTGAAGCTTTCTTT. Its translation is CSARSSDGQGDTEAFF.

This clonotype was detected only a few times. The chain is built from TRBV11-2 and TRBJ2-1; D gene unclear. Between the trimmed V and J ends, which lost 4 bases and 5 bases, there was a span of 24 bases. The CDR3 extends over 18 amino acids. Germline V CDR1 and CDR2: SGHAT, FQNNGV. In nucleotides, the CDR3 is TGTGCCAGCAGCTCCCTTGGGGTAGGGATCCACCTGGACAATGAGCAGTTCTTC. This gives the protein CASSSLGVGIHLDNEQFF.

The rearrangement links TRBV28 to TRBJ2-7; 7 bases are shared with TRBD2. Germline V gene lookup returns CDR1 MDHEN and CDR2 SYDVKM. This CDR3 spans 14 amino acids. V shed 6 bases, J shed 6 bases, and the junction held 11 bases outside the gene matches. CDR3: CASRDSGRGGEQYF. The CDR3 DNA follows: TGTGCCAGCAGAGACTCAGGGAGGGGAGGCGAGCAGTACTTC. Variable domain in full (rest from reference TRBV28 and TRBJ2-7): DVKVTQSSRYLVKRTGEKVFLECVQDMDHENMFWYRQDPGLGLRLIYFSYDVKMKEKGDIPEGYSVSREKKERFSLILESASTNQTSMYLCASRDSGRGGEQYFGPGTRLTVT.

Concerning this clonotype itself: A much larger clonotype is one base distant, so this may be a read error. V is TRBV20-1 and J is TRBJ2-2; 8 bases are shared with TRBD2. This CDR3 is 16 amino acids long. V gave up 3 bases and J gave up 0 bases; unmatched junction bases: 6. Germline V gives CDR1 DFQATT, CDR2 SNEGSKA (reference sequence). CDR3 DNA: TGCAGTGCTAGGGGACTAGTGGGGACGAACACCGGGGAGCTGTTTTTT. Translation gives CSARGLVGTNTGELFF.

There are a few counts of this clonotype. This sequence joins TRBV6-5 and TRBJ2-5, with TRBD2 identical over 7 bases. V lost 3 bases, J lost 4 bases, and 5 bases stayed unmatched. The CDR3 extends over 14 amino acids. The germline V gene has CDR1 MNHEY and CDR2 SVGAGI. CDR3 sequence: CASSYRGRGETQYF. The CDR3 nucleotides are TGTGCCAGCAGTTATAGAGGGAGGGGAGAGACCCAGTACTTC.

In its sample, this clonotype was seen a few times. The chain recombines TRBV6-1 with TRBJ2-7, with D hard to call. Germline V gives CDR1 MNHNS, CDR2 SASEGT. V lost 4 bases to trimming and J lost 6 bases, with 16 bases between them. The CDR3 consists of 14 residues. CDR3 nucleotide sequence: TGTGCCAGCAGTGCCAGACGGGCGGCTGGCGAGCAGTACTTC. It translates to CASSARRAAGEQYF.

The J gene is TRBJ2-7, the V gene TRBV12-3 or TRBV12-4; tentatively, D is TRBD2 (6 bases). V lost 5 bases, J lost 4 bases, and 15 bases lay in between. This CDR3 region has 14 residues. CDR3 nucleotides: TGTGCCAGCAGTCCGGTGGGCGGGGAGTACGAGCAGTACTTC. The encoded protein is CASSPVGGEYEQYF.

The table lists this clonotype with many counts. The V and J genes are TRBV7-2 and TRBJ2-7; TRBD1 matches 9 bases. Germline V lookup: CDR1 SGHTA, CDR2 FQGNSA. This CDR3 is 16 amino acids long. V was pared by 5 bases and J by 3 bases, with 11 bases of the junction left unmatched. In DNA, the CDR3 is TGTGCCAGCAGCCCCCTGGGACAGGGATTAAGCTACGAGCAGTACTTC. Translation: CASSPLGQGLSYEQYF.

This clonotype was picked up a small number of times. CDR3 sequence: CASREGLGYTF. The CDR3 DNA sequence: TGTGCCAGCAGGGAAGGTCTTGGCTACACCTTC. The V and J genes are TRBV28 and TRBJ1-2; D call uncertain. Germline CDR1 MDHEN, CDR2 SYDVKM. The CDR3 length is 11 residues. The V end lost 6 bases, the J end lost 7 bases, and 9 bases lay between the germline ends.

This clonotype was found a few times. The chain links TRBV20-1 to TRBJ2-7, with TRBD1 identical over 8 bases. Germline trimming cut 6 bases from V and 7 bases from J; bases unmatched to any gene: 8. CDR1 and CDR2 from the germline V gene are DFQATT and SNEGSKA (reference sequence). There are 12 residues in the CDR3. The chain's CDR3 is CSATTRGPEQYF. Written as DNA, the CDR3 is TGCAGTGCCACCACCAGGGGGCCTGAGCAGTACTTC.

This clonotype was detected a few times. The chain combines TRBV11-2 with TRBJ2-7; TRBD1 aligns across 8 bases. This CDR3 comprises 14 residues. V shed 3 bases, J shed 2 bases, and the junction held 3 bases outside the gene matches. Germline V gives CDR1 SGHAT, CDR2 FQNNGV. The CDR3 spells CASSFGTGAYEQYF. CDR3 DNA sequence: TGTGCCAGCAGCTTTGGGACAGGAGCCTACGAGCAGTACTTC.

In this sample, this clonotype turned up a few times. This sequence joins TRBV25-1 and TRBJ1-1, with 9 nucleotides matching TRBD1. With 7 bases clipped from V and 4 bases from J, the junction kept 7 bases outside the gene matches. The length of the CDR3 is 14 residues. The germline V gene has CDR1 MGHDK and CDR2 SYGVNS. DNA for the CDR3: TGTGCCAGCACCCTACAGGGGGCGGCCACTGAAGCTTTCTTT. Amino acids: CASTLQGAATEAFF.

The V and J genes are TRBV5-6 and TRBJ2-5; D perhaps matches TRBD2 (5 bases). The CDR3 is made up of 15 amino acids. Looked up from germline, CDR1 is SGHDT and CDR2 is YYEEEE. Between the trimmed V and J ends, which lost 0 bases and 5 bases, there was a span of 14 bases. CDR3 amino acids: CASSLDLRGRETQYF. CDR3 nucleotides: TGTGCCAGCAGCTTGGACCTACGGGGAAGGGAGACCCAGTACTTC.

The CDR3 sequence is CASSYEDNQPQHF. The CDR3 nucleotides read TGTGCCAGCAGTTACGAGGATAATCAGCCCCAGCATTTT. The rearrangement uses TRBV6-2 or TRBV6-3 and TRBJ1-5, with D unresolved. The CDR3 contains 13 residues. V shed 2 bases and J shed 4 bases, with 6 bases lying between them. The germline V gene encodes CDR1 MNHEY and CDR2 SVGEGT.